This T cell receptor beta chain was retrieved from a study of T-cell memory formation after mild COVID-19. The overall study: Across donors, TCR clusters were largely donor specific. Study-level results: Shrinking CD4+ clones were chiefly CM and EM; CD8+ ones were chiefly EMRA. Whether day 37 second-wave clones are SARS-CoV-2-specific was not confirmed.

Sample barcodes and UMIs were carried by the TCR alpha and TCR beta cDNA libraries that 5'RACE generated with constant-segment primers. TCRdb analysed the 5' RACE reads with MiXCR anew, one entry per CDR3 protein. The sample lists 95,000 to 120,000 distinct CDR3 sequences, about a fifth occurring once. Of note for this clonotype: The antigen remains unidentified.

CDR3 size: 13 residues. From germline, CDR1 is DFQATT and CDR2 SNEGSKA (reference sequence). Deletions cut 4 bases from V and 4 bases from J, with 14 bases between. Sequencing input: PBMCs or a T cell subset sorted from them (not recorded which). The clonotype was recovered from a young man who had mild COVID-19 (a few samples of this study predate the infection). Cell type and time point are not known. V is TRBV20-1 and J is TRBJ2-7; D might be TRBD1 or TRBD2, each matching 5 bases. CDR3 in DNA: TGCAGTGCTACCCTCAGGGAGAGGTACGAGCAGTACTTC. Translation gives CSATLRERYEQYF.